Listed below are T cell receptor beta chains from one sample, sequenced in a study of shared clonotypes between healthy human individuals. The assay was immunoSEQ multiplex PCR, and TCRdb's table has in-frame clones only and misses some. The sample shows some 2,100,000 clones, approximately 95% of them seen only once. Specimen: naive CD4+ T cells sorted from blood. The receptor source for this set is a man younger than 35 in good health. Both conserved end residues are part of each CDR3. The D gene is left open where the match is weak. Some rows mark clone size as missing; the rest say once, few, many or name a class of expanded clone.

V	size	D	J	CDR3	DNA
TRBV7-2	.	TRBD2	TRBJ2-1	CASSSLLLAGGSNEQFF	TGTGCCAGCAGCTCTCTCCTTCTAGCGGGAGGGTCTAATGAGCAGTTCTTC
TRBV7-9	.	.	TRBJ2-7	CASSLTGHSYEQYF	TGTGCCAGCAGCTTAACCGGACATTCCTACGAGCAGTACTTC
TRBV2	.	.	TRBJ2-2	CASKKNTGELFF	TGTGCCAGCAAGAAAAACACCGGGGAGCTGTTTTTT
TRBV7-7	.	.	TRBJ2-3	CASSSDYTDTQYF	TGTGCTAGCAGCTCGGACTACACAGATACGCAGTATTTT
TRBV27	.	.	TRBJ2-5	CASGVVVETQYF	TGTGCCTCTGGGGTGGTGGTGGAGACCCAGTACTTC
TRBV10-1	.	.	TRBJ2-5	CASSESGKLETQYF	TGCGCCAGCAGTGAGTCTGGGAAACTAGAGACCCAGTACTTC
TRBV19	.	.	TRBJ1-3	CASRLGGVSSGNTIYF	TGTGCCAGTAGACTCGGCGGGGTTAGCTCTGGAAACACCATATATTTT
TRBV5-1	.	TRBD1	TRBJ2-7	CASSGSGTGRYEQYF	TGCGCCAGCAGCGGATCCGGGACAGGACGTTACGAGCAGTACTTC
TRBV18	.	.	TRBJ1-6	CASSPQGVSYNSPLHF	TGTGCCAGCTCACCGCAGGGTGTCTCCTATAATTCACCCCTCCACTTT
TRBV30	.	.	TRBJ1-2	CAWSLYPTRGGGYTF	TGTGCCTGGAGTCTGTACCCCACGCGGGGGGGAGGCTACACCTTC
TRBV5-1	once	.	TRBJ2-3	CASSRDSPPRPDTQYF	TGCGCCAGCAGCCGTGACTCGCCCCCCCGTCCAGATACGCAGTATTTT
TRBV4-1	.	TRBD1	TRBJ2-3	CASSQDFTGAWDTQYF	TGCGCCAGCAGCCAAGATTTCACAGGGGCTTGGGATACGCAGTATTTT
TRBV6-6	once	.	TRBJ1-4	CASSYGLQGFNEKLFF	TGTGCCAGCAGTTACGGGCTACAGGGATTTAATGAAAAACTGTTTTTT
TRBV5-1	.	TRBD1	TRBJ1-2	CASSLTWGTGTANYGYTF	TGCGCCAGCAGCTTGACGTGGGGGACAGGGACCGCGAACTATGGCTACACCTTC
TRBV4-3	once	TRBD1	TRBJ1-4	CASSYTSGTGGFFLEKLFF	TGCGCCAGCAGCTACACCTCCGGGACAGGGGGCTTTTTTTTAGAAAAACTGTTTTTT
TRBV18	.	TRBD2	TRBJ2-2	CASSLSGILYTGELFF	TGTGCCAGCTCACTTAGCGGGATCTTGTACACCGGGGAGCTGTTTTTT
TRBV28	.	.	TRBJ1-2	CASSLGRAFYGYTF	TGTGCCAGCAGTTTAGGCAGGGCCTTTTATGGCTACACCTTC
TRBV5-4	.	TRBD2	TRBJ2-7	CASSGAGDSGGVYEQYF	TGTGCCAGCAGCGGGGCCGGGGATAGCGGGGGGGTTTACGAGCAGTACTTC
TRBV5-1	.	.	TRBJ1-6	CASSLGRKTNSPLHF	TGCGCCAGCAGCTTGGGGCGAAAGACGAATTCACCCCTCCACTTT
TRBV10-3	.	.	TRBJ2-6	CAISIQGSGANVLTF	TGTGCCATCAGTATACAGGGCTCTGGGGCCAACGTCCTGACTTTC
TRBV5-1	.	TRBD1	TRBJ2-7	CASSLAPGQPYEQYF	TGCGCCAGCAGCTTGGCACCGGGACAGCCCTACGAGCAGTACTTC
TRBV11-2	.	.	TRBJ1-1	CASSPRAGSLNTEAFF	TGTGCCAGCAGCCCCCGCGCTGGCAGCCTGAACACTGAAGCTTTCTTT
TRBV4-1	.	.	TRBJ2-1	CASSQAGQYNEQFF	TGCGCCAGCAGCCAAGCAGGACAGTACAATGAGCAGTTCTTC
TRBV7-9	.	.	TRBJ2-3	CASSLARSTDTQYF	TGTGCCAGCAGCTTAGCGCGGAGCACAGATACGCAGTATTTT
TRBV5-1	.	TRBD1	TRBJ1-4	CASSSGQENEKLFF	TGCGCCAGCAGCTCGGGACAGGAGAATGAAAAACTGTTTTTT
TRBV19	once	.	TRBJ1-4	CASSWDYRTTNEKLFF	TGTGCCAGTAGTTGGGACTACCGGACAACTAATGAAAAACTGTTTTTT
TRBV4-1	.	TRBD1	TRBJ2-5	CASSQGARGTTQYF	TGCGCCAGCAGTCAGGGGGCGCGTGGGACGACCCAGTACTTC
TRBV5-1	.	TRBD1	TRBJ2-3	CASSPAPGQGRTDTQYF	TGCGCCAGCAGCCCGGCCCCAGGACAGGGGAGAACAGATACGCAGTATTTT
TRBV5-1	.	.	TRBJ2-7	CASSQTASVKLREQYF	TGCGCCAGCAGCCAAACCGCTAGTGTTAAACTACGCGAGCAGTACTTC
TRBV9	.	.	TRBJ1-4	CASSVGMGAGEKLFF	TGTGCCAGCAGCGTAGGAATGGGGGCGGGTGAAAAACTGTTTTTT
TRBV7-2	.	.	TRBJ2-7	CASSSPSYEQYF	TGTGCCAGCAGCTCGCCCTCCTACGAGCAGTACTTC
TRBV6-5	.	.	TRBJ2-1	CASGRGAKADNEQFF	TGTGCCAGCGGCCGCGGGGCTAAGGCCGACAATGAGCAGTTCTTC
TRBV9	.	.	TRBJ1-6	CASSLDQPDNSPLHF	TGTGCCAGCAGCCTCGACCAGCCGGATAATTCACCCCTCCACTTT
TRBV5-1	.	.	TRBJ2-1	CASSLAFLKGEQFF	TGCGCCAGCAGCTTGGCCTTCCTTAAAGGGGAGCAGTTCTTC
TRBV5-4	.	TRBD1	TRBJ2-7	CASRRAGTGTYEQYF	TGTGCCAGCAGGCGCGCCGGGACAGGGACCTACGAGCAGTACTTC
TRBV18	.	TRBD1	TRBJ1-5	CASSPPGQANNQPQHF	TGTGCCAGCTCACCACCGGGACAGGCAAACAATCAGCCCCAGCATTTT
TRBV7-8	.	.	TRBJ2-1	CASSFPTGYYNEQFF	TGTGCCAGCAGCTTCCCGACGGGGTACTACAATGAGCAGTTCTTC
TRBV28	.	.	TRBJ1-5	CASSLMWELGNQPQHF	TGTGCCAGCAGTTTAATGTGGGAATTAGGAAATCAGCCCCAGCATTTT
TRBV6-1	.	.	TRBJ2-5	CVSILRRSETQYF	TGTGTCAGCATATTAAGGAGATCAGAGACCCAGTACTTC
TRBV7-2	.	TRBD1	TRBJ2-5	CASSSYRGSMETQYF	TGTGCCAGCAGCTCCTACAGGGGGTCGATGGAGACCCAGTACTTC
TRBV6-8	.	.	TRBJ2-5	CASSAERSGETQYF	TGTGCCAGCAGTGCTGAGCGATCTGGGGAGACCCAGTACTTC
TRBV18	.	.	TRBJ2-1	CASSPQGRNEQFF	TGTGCCAGCTCACCACAGGGTCGGAATGAGCAGTTCTTC
TRBV6-5	.	.	TRBJ2-7	CASAPWGTAYEQYF	TGTGCCAGCGCCCCCTGGGGGACTGCCTACGAGCAGTACTTC
TRBV28	.	.	TRBJ1-4	CASSLSGVPEKLFF	TGTGCCAGCAGTTTGAGCGGGGTGCCGGAAAAACTGTTTTTT
TRBV11-1	once	TRBD2	TRBJ2-3	CASSPQAGPPTDTQYF	TGTGCCAGCAGCCCCCAAGCGGGGCCCCCCACAGATACGCAGTATTTT
TRBV5-1	.	.	TRBJ2-7	CASSLETGVSYEQYF	TGCGCCAGCAGCTTGGAGACAGGTGTCTCCTACGAGCAGTACTTC
TRBV29-1	.	.	TRBJ2-5	CSASDGGETQYF	TGCAGCGCCTCGGATGGCGGAGAAACCCAGTACTTC
TRBV10-3	.	.	TRBJ2-7	CAISESGGSYEQYF	TGTGCCATCAGTGAGTCCGGGGGATCCTACGAGCAGTACTTC
TRBV5-1	once	.	TRBJ2-5	CASSSSRGGGETQYF	TGCGCCAGCAGCTCCTCCAGGGGAGGAGGGGAGACCCAGTACTTC
TRBV5-4	.	TRBD2	TRBJ2-5	CASSLLAGEGRGETQYF	TGTGCCAGCAGCTTGCTCGCGGGAGAGGGCAGAGGAGAGACCCAGTACTTC